A single sample gave rise to the 30 T cell receptor beta chains below, sequenced in a study of OX40 agonist ivuxolimab in advanced cancers. The data were produced by immunoSEQ multiplex PCR, yet TCRdb's version contains in-frame clones alone and is incomplete. The sample carries about 82,000 clones, about 85% recorded once. This specimen was CD4+ or CD8+ T cells sorted from blood, taken in a trial of the OX40 agonist ivuxolimab. Receptors originate from an adult with an advanced solid tumor such as melanoma, head and neck, liver or kidney cancer.

The chain is built from TRBV19 and TRBJ2-2; 7 nucleotides agree with TRBD2. The CDR3 length is 15 residues. Germline V lookup: CDR1 LNHDA, CDR2 SQIVND (reference sequence). V lost 1 base to trimming and J lost 3 bases; unmatched junction nucleotides: 2. CDR3 residues: CASSIGEGYTGELFF. The CDR3 DNA sequence: TGTGCCAGTAGTATAGGGGAGGGTTACACCGGGGAGCTGTTTTTT.

The rearrangement joins TRBV5-4 to TRBJ2-3; D remains ambiguous. This CDR3 has 14 residues. Germline CDR1 reads SGHNT; CDR2 reads YYREEE (reference sequence). Between the trimmed V and J ends, which lost 0 bases and 1 base, there was a span of 6 bases. The CDR3 reads CASSLAGRTDTQYF. The DNA of the CDR3 is TGTGCCAGCAGCTTGGCAGGCCGCACAGATACGCAGTATTTT.

The chain uses TRBV11-1 and TRBJ2-3; 8 positions match TRBD1. Losses at the gene ends were 5 bases for V and 0 bases for J; bases not matched to a gene: 7. This CDR3 comprises 16 residues. Germline loops: CDR1 SGHAT, CDR2 FQDESV (reference sequence). The CDR3 sequence is CASSRGQGLSTDTQYF. In DNA, the CDR3 is TGTGCCAGCAGCCGCGGACAGGGTTTGAGCACAGATACGCAGTATTTT.

This clone was detected once. The gene calls are TRBV6-1 and TRBJ2-5, with 9 bases lining up with TRBD1. Germline CDR1 and CDR2: MNHNS and SASEGT. The CDR3 totals 13 residues. V was pared by 6 bases and J by 12 bases, with 11 bases of the junction left unmatched. In DNA, the CDR3 is TGTGCCAGCAGCCGGGACAGGGAGGATCGGGAGTACTTC. Protein sequence: CASSRDREDREYF.

This sequence joins TRBV5-1 and TRBJ1-2; D remains ambiguous. In germline, CDR1 is SGHRS, CDR2 YFSETQ. Trimming removed 4 bases from V and 4 bases from J, with 11 bases in between. The CDR3 sequence is 13 residues long. CDR3 sequence (DNA): TGCGCCAGCAGCCAAACCGTCGGCTATGGCTACACCTTC. This encodes CASSQTVGYGYTF. Combining the CDR3 with reference TRBV5-1 and TRBJ1-2 gives the whole variable domain KAGVTQTPRYLIKTRGQQVTLSCSPISGHRSVSWYQQTPGQGLQFLFEYFSETQRNKGNFPGRFSGRQFSNSRSEMNVSTLELGDSALYLCASSQTVGYGYTFGSGTRLTVV.

The chain links TRBV30 to TRBJ1-4; TRBD1 matches 9 bases. The CDR3 is 15 residues long. The germline CDR1 and CDR2 sequences are GTSNPN and SVGIG (reference sequence). The CDR3: CACSGTGSTNEKLFF. The CDR3 DNA sequence: TGTGCTTGTTCCGGGACAGGGTCTACTAATGAAAAACTGTTTTTT.

The chain recombines TRBV9 with TRBJ1-6; the D gene is possibly TRBD1 (6 bases). CDR1 SGDLS and CDR2 YYNGEE come from the germline V gene. Between the trimmed V and J ends, which lost 4 bases and 5 bases, there was a span of 19 bases. The CDR3 totals 17 residues. CDR3 region: CASSPFVGAVDNSPLHF. The DNA of the CDR3 is TGTGCCAGCAGCCCTTTCGTGGGGGCGGTGGATAATTCACCCCTCCACTTT.

The chain couples TRBV2 to TRBJ2-5; D perhaps matches TRBD1 (5 bases). The better agreement between TRBJ2-7 and the DNA end casts doubt on the J call. The CDR3 length is 15 residues. Looked up from germline, CDR1 is SNHLY and CDR2 is FYNNEI. CDR3 sequence reads: CASTYQQGSTYEQYF. The CDR3 DNA is TGTGCCAGCACTTACCAGCAGGGCTCAACCTACGAGCAGTACTTC.

CDR3 protein: CASSLGGGTYNYGYTF. As DNA, the CDR3 is TGTGCCAGCAGCTTAGGTGGCGGGACGTATAACTATGGCTACACCTTC. V is TRBV7-2 and J is TRBJ1-2; maybe TRBD1 (5 bases). Trimming took off 1 base at V and 1 base at J, with 13 bases between the two ends. The CDR3 has 16 residues. The germline V gene has CDR1 SGHTA and CDR2 FQGNSA.

V usage is TRBV7-9 and J usage is TRBJ1-3; 7 bases are shared with TRBD1. The CDR3 extends over 16 amino acids. J lost 4 bases, V lost 1 base, and 7 bases had no gene match. CDR1 and CDR2 from the germline V gene are SEHNR and FQNEAQ (reference sequence). DNA for the CDR3: TGTGCCAGCAGCTTAGATGCGACAGGGCACGGAAACACCATATATTTT. Translating it yields CASSLDATGHGNTIYF.

The chain carries TRBV28 and TRBJ2-5, with TRBD2 matching 10 bases. The V gene's germline CDR1 is MDHEN and CDR2 SYDVKM. CDR3 length: 16 residues. Germline trimming cut 3 bases from V and 6 bases from J; bases unmatched to any gene: 10. CDR3 amino acids: CASSFLTSGAHQTQYF. DNA of the CDR3: TGTGCCAGCAGTTTCCTCACTAGCGGGGCTCACCAGACCCAGTACTTC. The entire variable domain, with the rest obtained from reference TRBV28 and TRBJ2-5, is as follows: DVKVTQSSRYLVKRTGEKVFLECVQDMDHENMFWYRQDPGLGLRLIYFSYDVKMKEKGDIPEGYSVSREKKERFSLILESASTNQTSMYLCASSFLTSGAHQTQYFGPGTRLLVL.

In this sample, this clone turned up a few times. The V call is TRBV6-5, the J call TRBJ2-7; possible D gene TRBD2, 7 bases. CDR1 is MNHEY and CDR2 is SVGAGI in the germline V gene. The ends were cut back, 0 bases at V and 3 bases at J, with 12 bases in the middle. CDR3 length equals 15 residues. The CDR3 bases are TGTGCCAGCAGTTACTCCCGGGGGGCCGGCTACGAGCAGTACTTC. Encoded protein: CASSYSRGAGYEQYF.

This clone was seen a few times. The chain carries TRBV30 and TRBJ1-6; D is perhaps TRBD1 (6 bases). The CDR3 covers 13 residues. Germline-derived CDR1 and CDR2 are GTSNPN and SVGIG (reference sequence). Deletions cut 4 bases from V and 7 bases from J, with 11 bases between. Written as DNA, the CDR3 is TGTGCCTGGACGACGGACAGCAATTCACCCCTCCACTTT. It is translated as CAWTTDSNSPLHF.

The V gene is TRBV2, the J gene TRBJ1-2; possible D gene TRBD1, 6 bases. The CDR3 runs 14 residues. V lost 9 bases and J 4 bases, leaving 18 bases between the germline ends. CDR1 is SNHLY and CDR2 is FYNNEI in the germline V gene. The CDR3: CARGKGGQGYGYTF. The DNA of the CDR3 is TGTGCCAGAGGAAAGGGGGGTCAGGGCTATGGCTACACCTTC.

The chain joins TRBV9 to TRBJ2-2; D is possibly TRBD1 (7 bases). This CDR3 comprises 16 residues. Germline V gene sequence: CDR1 SGDLS, CDR2 YYNGEE. V shed 4 bases and J shed 5 bases, with 18 bases lying between them. The CDR3 nucleotides are TGTGCCAGCAGCCCCAGGGGGGATAGAATGACCGGGGAGCTGTTTTTT. Translation gives CASSPRGDRMTGELFF.

This clone was recorded a few times. This chain uses TRBV4-2 with TRBJ2-4; TRBD2 agrees at 10 bases. J was trimmed by 1 base and V by 1 base; bases with no gene match: 7. This CDR3 has 18 residues. Germline values: CDR1 LGHNA, CDR2 YNFKEQ. The CDR3 DNA reads TGTGCCAGCAGCCAAGGAGCGGGGGGGCCTCTGGCCAAAAACATTCAGTACTTC. This encodes CASSQGAGGPLAKNIQYF.

This chain links TRBV5-1 with TRBJ1-4; D is possibly TRBD1 (6 bases). Looked up from germline, CDR1 is SGHRS and CDR2 is YFSETQ. The ends were cut back, 4 bases at V and 8 bases at J, with 21 bases in the middle. The CDR3 sequence is 16 residues long. The CDR3, as DNA: TGCGCCAGCAGCGCCCGACAGGTAACGGGAGAGGAAAAACTGTTTTTT. Its translation: CASSARQVTGEEKLFF.

The chain recombines TRBV5-5 with TRBJ2-7; 7 bases line up with TRBD1. V was clipped by 3 bases and J by 5 bases; unmatched bases: 11. Germline CDR1 and CDR2: SGHKS and YYEKEE (reference sequence). This CDR3 comprises 15 residues. The CDR3 loop is CASSSGQAHWNEQYF. The CDR3 region has the DNA TGTGCCAGCAGCTCAGGACAGGCCCACTGGAACGAGCAGTACTTC.

This chain connects TRBV19 to TRBJ1-6, with unresolved D. V dropped 3 bases and J dropped 9 bases, with 15 bases sitting between them. The CDR3 totals 15 residues. Germline CDR1 is LNHDA and CDR2 is SQIVND (reference sequence). The CDR3 DNA is TGTGCCAGTAGTATTCTTACGCTATCGAGTTCACCCCTCCACTTT. Its translation: CASSILTLSSSPLHF. The full variable domain, completed using reference TRBV19 and TRBJ1-6, is DGGITQSPKYLFRKEGQNVTLSCEQNLNHDAMYWYRQDPGQGLRLIYYSQIVNDFQKGDIAEGYSVSREKKESFPLTVTSAQKNPTAFYLCASSILTLSSSPLHFGNGTRLTVT.

The V and J genes are TRBV9 and TRBJ2-2; tentatively, D is TRBD1 or TRBD2 (6 bases each). The CDR3 runs to 14 residues. Trimming shortened V by 6 bases and J by 2 bases, and 11 bases separated the two germline ends. CDR1 SGDLS and CDR2 YYNGEE come from the germline V gene. In DNA, the CDR3 is TGTGCCAGCACGTGGGGGGCCAACACCGGGGAGCTGTTTTTT. This sequence encodes CASTWGANTGELFF. Based on the CDR3 plus reference TRBV9 and TRBJ2-2, the full variable domain is DSGVTQTPKHLITATGQRVTLRCSPRSGDLSVYWYQQSLDQGLQFLIQYYNGEERAKGNILERFSAQQFPDLHSELNLSSLELGDSALYFCASTWGANTGELFFGEGSRLTVL.

This clone was found once. The rearrangement uses TRBV7-8 and TRBJ1-4; the D gene is possibly TRBD1 (5 bases). V shed 5 bases and J shed 7 bases, with 17 bases lying between them. This CDR3 is built from 15 residues. Germline CDR1 reads SGHVS; CDR2 reads FQNEAQ. The CDR3 protein is CASSETRGAGEKLFF. The CDR3 DNA reads as TGTGCCAGCAGCGAAACCCGCGGGGCGGGTGAAAAACTGTTTTTT.

Here the CDR3 reads CASSSGTSIGTQYF. CDR3 coding DNA: TGCGCCAGCAGCTCCGGGACTAGTATCGGGACCCAGTACTTC. This sequence joins TRBV5-1 and TRBJ2-5; 8 nucleotides match TRBD2. With 3 bases clipped from V and 7 bases from J, the junction kept 8 bases outside the gene matches. This CDR3 is 14 amino acids long. Germline V gene data show CDR1 as SGHRS and CDR2 as YFSETQ.

The chain combines TRBV6-4 with TRBJ2-1; TRBD2 agrees at 8 bases. V trimming: 3 bases; J trimming: 8 bases; junction bases outside the gene matches: 6. Germline values: CDR1 MRHNA, CDR2 SNTAGT. The CDR3 contains 14 residues. CDR3 sequence: CASSEERGGDEQFF. The CDR3 DNA reads TGTGCCAGCAGTGAAGAACGGGGGGGGGATGAGCAGTTCTTC.

The gene calls are TRBV6-7 and TRBJ2-5, with D possibly TRBD2 on 5 matching bases. TRBV6-7 falls under the ORF class, with uncertain function. V lost 5 bases to trimming and J lost 5 bases, with 24 bases between them. This CDR3 spans 17 amino acids. CDR3 loop: CASSDPYGIIVDETQYF. Here the CDR3 DNA reads TGTGCCAGCAGTGATCCGTACGGGATCATCGTCGACGAGACCCAGTACTTC.

V and J are TRBV5-1 and TRBJ2-2; 7 positions agree with TRBD1. CDR1 and CDR2 from the germline V gene are SGHRS and YFSETQ. This CDR3 spans 17 amino acids. With V trimmed by 5 bases and J by 0 bases, 10 bases remained unmatched. DNA for the CDR3: TGCGCCAGCAGATCCCGACAGGGCCCCTCGAACACCGGGGAGCTGTTTTTT. Amino acids: CASRSRQGPSNTGELFF.

This rearrangement joins TRBV15 to TRBJ2-3, with D uncertain. The V gene's germline CDR1 is LNHNV and CDR2 YYDKDF (reference sequence). There are 12 residues in the CDR3. Trimming removed 6 bases at V and 0 bases at J, with 4 bases between. In DNA form, the CDR3 reads TGTGCCACCAGACAGAGCACAGATACGCAGTATTTT. Its translation is CATRQSTDTQYF.

The CDR3 DNA follows: TGTGCCTGGAGTGGGACGGCATCCTCTGGAAACACCATATATTTT. Protein sequence: CAWSGTASSGNTIYF. V and J are TRBV30 and TRBJ1-3; D not resolved. CDR3 size: 15 residues. V lost 1 base and J lost 0, with 10 bases in between. Germline V lookup: CDR1 GTSNPN, CDR2 SVGIG (reference sequence).

The chain combines TRBV7-9 with TRBJ2-2; D remains ambiguous. The CDR3 is 14 residues long. The V gene's germline CDR1 is SEHNR and CDR2 FQNEAQ (reference sequence). Between the trimmed V and J ends, which lost 8 bases and 1 base, there was a span of 11 bases. The CDR3 nucleotides are TGTGCCAGCTACATCGGCCGGAACACCGGGGAGCTGTTTTTT. Translation: CASYIGRNTGELFF. Full variable domain (remainder filled in from reference TRBV7-9 and TRBJ2-2): DTGVSQNPRHKITKRGQNVTFRCDPISEHNRLYWYRQTLGQGPEFLTYFQNEAQLEKSRLLSDRFSAERPKGSFSTLEIQRTEQGDSAMYLCASYIGRNTGELFFGEGSRLTVL.

The genes are TRBV5-1 and TRBJ1-4, with TRBD1 as a possible D gene (5 bases). The V end was cut by 3 bases, the J end by 8 bases, with 8 bases between. CDR3 length: 12 residues. Per germline, CDR1 SGHRS and CDR2 YFSETQ. The CDR3 loop is CASSSRDEKLFF. The CDR3 DNA follows: TGCGCCAGCAGCTCCCGGGACGAAAAACTGTTTTTT.

This clone was found once. This chain links TRBV28 with TRBJ2-6, with D perhaps TRBD2 (5 bases). This CDR3 has 15 amino acids. CDR1 and CDR2 from the germline V gene are MDHEN and SYDVKM. The V and J ends lost 7 bases and 0 bases respectively, with 10 bases between them. In DNA, the CDR3 is TGTGCCAGCACCCCGGGGAGCTCTGGGGCCAACGTCCTGACTTTC. Protein: CASTPGSSGANVLTF.